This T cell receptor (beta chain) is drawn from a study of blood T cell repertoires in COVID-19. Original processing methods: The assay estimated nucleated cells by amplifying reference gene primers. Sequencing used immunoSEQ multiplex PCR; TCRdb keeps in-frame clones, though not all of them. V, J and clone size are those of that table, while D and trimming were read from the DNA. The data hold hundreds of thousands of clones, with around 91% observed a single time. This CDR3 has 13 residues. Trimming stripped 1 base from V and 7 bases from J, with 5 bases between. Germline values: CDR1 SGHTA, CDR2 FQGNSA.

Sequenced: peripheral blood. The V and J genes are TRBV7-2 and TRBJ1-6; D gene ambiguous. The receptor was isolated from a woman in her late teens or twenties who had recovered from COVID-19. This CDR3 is CASSLVQNSPLHF. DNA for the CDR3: TGTGCCAGCAGCTTAGTACAGAATTCACCCCTCCACTTT.